The sequence of this T cell receptor beta chain was determined in a study of T cell responses to AZD1222 COVID-19 vaccine (dated by TCRdb to 2020 to 2022). About the investigation overall: A total of 233 trial participants underwent TCR sequencing, of whom some 210 received two doses of AZD1222 and some 26 received two doses of the MenACWY control vaccine. Trial participants were enrolled into age subgroups of 18-55, 56-69 and 70-plus years, which contained approximately 150, 28 and 58 TCR-sequenced participants, respectively. Paper-wide results and their limitations: Spike-specific TCR breadth and depth rose significantly after two AZD1222 doses compared with day 0 and with MenACWY recipients. In the small 56-69-year group, the increase in depth fell short of significance, most likely because of low power. Vaccine-associated CD4 TCRs spanned the whole spike protein, with dominant responses in regions 160-218 and 743-854. Only a handful of AZD1222 recipients were SARS-CoV-2 seropositive at baseline, limiting conclusions about previously exposed vaccinees. Because no day 14 peak-response samples were available, repertoires were characterized only after the peak T cell response. Most participants were white British and females outnumbered males, and the authors suggested that clonal diversity may have been underestimated. Nearly half of unique spike-specific TCRs reportedly recognized epitopes outside regions mutated in the B.1.351 and B.1.1.7 variants.

This clone was detected only a few times. Its antigen is not yet known. No qualities accompany the bases; no much larger clone lies one base away. This specimen's time point label, per the study, means: about 28 days (+/-7) after the second vaccine dose. AZD1222 recipients with second doses at about 4 weeks or about 12 weeks were pooled, because spike-specific TCR depth and breadth did not differ between schedules. Vaccinee samples came from UK trials COV001 and COV002, including a single-blind randomized controlled phase 2/3 trial of AZD1222 (ChAdOx1 nCoV-19) in healthy adults. Trial participant PBMC samples were collected at day 0 and day 28 after the second dose for TCRbeta chain sequencing. The CDR3 regions of human TCRbeta chains were analyzed by immunosequencing. As for the authors' bioinformatics: TCRs in the repertoires were matched against a reference library of SARS-CoV-2-specific TCRs that had been generated with the MIRA antigen-specificity platform. Breadth was defined as the fraction of unique TCRs that were SARS-CoV-2-associated. Depth was defined as the fraction of total T cells that were SARS-CoV-2-associated. Each spike-specific TCR was assigned to its reactive spike region and to a CD4 or CD8 class using the MIRA data. Log10-transformed breadth and depth values were compared by one-way ANOVA with Sidak's multiple comparisons tests. As stored in TCRdb, this immuneACCESS dataset retains in-frame rearrangements with V and J assigned. A fraction of the clones does not appear; measured against another copy, unresolved V genes explain less than half of the discrepancy, and the remainder lacks a known reason. V, J and clone size were drawn from that table, and D and trimming were deduced from the DNA. For this sample there are tens of thousands of clones; 90% appear just once. The leading ten clones occupy about 3.5% of the sample.

The receptor comes from an adult who received the AZD1222 COVID-19 vaccine. The sample here was peripheral blood, taken 28 days after the second AZD1222 dose.

The CDR3 reads as follows: CASSQGERVYTEAFF. The base sequence is TGCGCCAGCAGCCAAGGGGAACGGGTTTACACTGAAGCTTTCTTT. Rearrangement joined TRBV4-1 to TRBJ1-1; no confident D gene assignment can be made. The CDR3 goes from the cysteine to the phenylalanine over 15 residues. Of all the DNA, just the CDR3 is kept, 45 bases in frame from base 1. V sheds 1 base and J sheds 3 bases, leaving 12 bases between their ends. According to the germline V gene, CDR1 reads MGHRA and CDR2 reads YSYEKL.